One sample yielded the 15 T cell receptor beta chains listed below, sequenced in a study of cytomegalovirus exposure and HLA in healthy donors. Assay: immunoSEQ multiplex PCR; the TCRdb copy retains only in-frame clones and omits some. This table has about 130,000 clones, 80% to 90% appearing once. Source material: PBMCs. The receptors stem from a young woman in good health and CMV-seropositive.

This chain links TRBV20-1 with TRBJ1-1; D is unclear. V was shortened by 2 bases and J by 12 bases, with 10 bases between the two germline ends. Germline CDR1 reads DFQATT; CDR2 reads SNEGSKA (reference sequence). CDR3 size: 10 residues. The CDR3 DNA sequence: TGCAGTGCTAGAAGCTTAATGACTTTCTTT. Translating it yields CSARSLMTFF.

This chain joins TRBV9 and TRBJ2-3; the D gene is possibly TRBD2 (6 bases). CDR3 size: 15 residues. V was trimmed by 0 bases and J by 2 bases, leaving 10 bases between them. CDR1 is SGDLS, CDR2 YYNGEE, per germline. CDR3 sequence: CASSVGGVITDTQYF. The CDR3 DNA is TGTGCCAGCAGCGTAGGGGGGGTAATCACAGATACGCAGTATTTT.

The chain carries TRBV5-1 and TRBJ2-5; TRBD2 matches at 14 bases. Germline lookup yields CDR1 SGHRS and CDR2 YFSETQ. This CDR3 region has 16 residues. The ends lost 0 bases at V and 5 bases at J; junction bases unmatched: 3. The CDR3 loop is CASSLGTSGGMETQYF. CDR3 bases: TGCGCCAGCAGCTTGGGGACTAGCGGGGGGATGGAGACCCAGTACTTC. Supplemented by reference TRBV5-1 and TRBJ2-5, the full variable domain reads KAGVTQTPRYLIKTRGQQVTLSCSPISGHRSVSWYQQTPGQGLQFLFEYFSETQRNKGNFPGRFSGRQFSNSRSEMNVSTLELGDSALYLCASSLGTSGGMETQYFGPGTRLLVL.

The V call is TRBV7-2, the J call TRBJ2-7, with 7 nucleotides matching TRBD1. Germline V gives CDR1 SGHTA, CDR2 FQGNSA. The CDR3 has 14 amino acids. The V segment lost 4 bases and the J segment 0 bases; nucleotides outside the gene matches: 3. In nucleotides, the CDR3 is TGTGCCAGCAGCTCTCCAGGGGGCTCCTACGAGCAGTACTTC. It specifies CASSSPGGSYEQYF. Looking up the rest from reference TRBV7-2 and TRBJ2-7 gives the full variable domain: GAGVSQSPSNKVTEKGKDVELRCDPISGHTALYWYRQSLGQGLEFLIYFQGNSAPDKSGLPSDRFSAERTGGSVSTLTIQRTQQEDSAVYLCASSSPGGSYEQYFGPGTRLTVT.

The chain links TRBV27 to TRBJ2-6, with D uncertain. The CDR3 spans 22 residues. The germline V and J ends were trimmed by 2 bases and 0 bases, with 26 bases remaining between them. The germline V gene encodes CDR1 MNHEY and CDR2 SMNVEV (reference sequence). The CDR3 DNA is TGTGCCAGCAGTTTAAATACCGCGGCCAGCAGCTATCCCTACTCTGGGGCCAACGTCCTGACTTTC. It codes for CASSLNTAASSYPYSGANVLTF.

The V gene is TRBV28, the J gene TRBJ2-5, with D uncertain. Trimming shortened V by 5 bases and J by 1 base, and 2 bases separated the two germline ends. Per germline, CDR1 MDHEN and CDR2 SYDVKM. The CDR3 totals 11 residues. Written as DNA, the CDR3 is TGTGCCAGCAGTCTCCAAGAGACCCAGTACTTC. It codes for CASSLQETQYF.

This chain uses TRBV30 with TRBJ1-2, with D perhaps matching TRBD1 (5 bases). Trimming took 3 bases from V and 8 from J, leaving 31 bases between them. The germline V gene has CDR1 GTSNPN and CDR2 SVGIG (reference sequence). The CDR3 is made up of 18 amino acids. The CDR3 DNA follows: TGTGCCTGGAGCCCCGCTGCGACAGAATTCCCCTTCACCTCCGGCTACACCTTC. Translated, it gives CAWSPAATEFPFTSGYTF.

For the CDR3, the DNA is TGTGCCAGCAGTTCGACAGGGGTTGGTAGAAACACCATATATTTT. It is translated as CASSSTGVGRNTIYF. V is TRBV6-5 and J is TRBJ1-3, with 8 bases fitting TRBD1. J lost 5 bases, V lost 4 bases, and 7 bases had no gene match. This CDR3 has 15 residues. The V gene's germline CDR1 is MNHEY and CDR2 SVGAGI.

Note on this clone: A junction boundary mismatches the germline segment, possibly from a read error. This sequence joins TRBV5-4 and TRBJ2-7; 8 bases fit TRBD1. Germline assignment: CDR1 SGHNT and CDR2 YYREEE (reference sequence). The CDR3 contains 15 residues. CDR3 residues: CASSLASTLTGEGVF. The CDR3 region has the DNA TGTGCCAGCAGCCTCGCGTCCACATTGACAGGGGAAGGTGTCTTC.

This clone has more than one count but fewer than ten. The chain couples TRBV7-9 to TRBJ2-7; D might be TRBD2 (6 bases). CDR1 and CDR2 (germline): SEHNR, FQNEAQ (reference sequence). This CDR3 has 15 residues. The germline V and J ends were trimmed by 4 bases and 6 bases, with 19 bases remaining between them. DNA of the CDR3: TGTGCCAGCAGCTACCAACCCTCAGGAGGGTCCGAGCAGTACTTC. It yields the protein CASSYQPSGGSEQYF.

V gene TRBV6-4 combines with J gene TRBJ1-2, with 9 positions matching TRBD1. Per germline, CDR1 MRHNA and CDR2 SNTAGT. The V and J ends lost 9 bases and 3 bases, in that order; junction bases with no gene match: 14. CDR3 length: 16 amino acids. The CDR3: CARTYRGPIQDYGYTF. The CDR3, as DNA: TGTGCCAGAACCTACAGGGGGCCGATTCAAGACTATGGCTACACCTTC.

CDR3 region: CAWGDRGTTNEKLFF. Written as DNA, the CDR3 is TGTGCCTGGGGGGACAGGGGAACAACTAATGAAAAACTGTTTTTT. The chain has TRBV30 and TRBJ1-4; the match to TRBD1 covers 10 bases. The J segment lost 0 bases and the V segment lost 5 bases, leaving 3 bases of the junction unmatched. The CDR3 is made up of 15 amino acids. CDR1 and CDR2 (germline): GTSNPN, SVGIG (reference sequence).

The CDR3 nucleotides read TGCGCCAGCAGCCAGCAGGTTAGCAATCAGCCCCAGCATTTT. It codes for CASSQQVSNQPQHF. The gene calls are TRBV4-3 and TRBJ1-5; D remains unclear. Deletions cut 3 bases from V and 0 bases from J, with 6 bases between. Germline loops: CDR1 LGHNA, CDR2 YSLEER. The CDR3 consists of 14 residues.

This CDR3 is CASSLMSGVAGELFF. CDR3 coding DNA: TGTGCCAGCAGCTTAATGTCGGGTGTCGCCGGGGAGCTGTTTTTT. This chain links TRBV7-7 with TRBJ2-2; D remains unclear. The CDR3 totals 15 residues. CDR1 SSHAT and CDR2 FNYEAQ come from the germline V gene (reference sequence). V was trimmed by 2 bases and J by 6 bases, leaving 13 bases between them.

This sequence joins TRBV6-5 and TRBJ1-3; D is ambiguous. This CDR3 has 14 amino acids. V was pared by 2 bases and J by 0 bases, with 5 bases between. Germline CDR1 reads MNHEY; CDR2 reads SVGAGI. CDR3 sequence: CASSYSLSGNTIYF. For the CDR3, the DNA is TGTGCCAGCAGTTACAGCCTCTCTGGAAACACCATATATTTT.